The clone carrying this T cell receptor (beta chain) was seen many times. Germline V gene data show CDR1 as MNHEY and CDR2 as SMNVEV (reference sequence). This CDR3 is built from 12 residues. The junction had 5 bases not matched to a gene; V was cut back by 5 bases and J by 7 bases. The record originates from a study of blood T cell repertoires in COVID-19. About the research overall: Researchers got acute and convalescent COVID-19 samples from the United States, Italy and Spain. PBMCs, B-cell-depleted T cells, or T cells provided the cDNA or gDNA that made up the material.

Original analysis: Reference gene primers were amplified, and this amplification served to estimate nucleated cell counts. Produced via immunoSEQ multiplex PCR; TCRdb's table is partial and in-frame only. The D gene and trimming were derived from the DNA, and the V and J assignments and clone size from that table. The sample comprises roughly 110,000 clones, 82% of which are singletons, and 7.9% rests with the top ten. The chain joins TRBV27 to TRBJ2-7; 7 nucleotides align to TRBD1. The receptor's source is a man in his 70s with acute or convalescent COVID-19. The sample consisted of peripheral blood. The CDR3 spells CASSKGAREQYF. CDR3 sequence (DNA): TGTGCCAGCAGTAAGGGGGCCCGGGAGCAGTACTTC.